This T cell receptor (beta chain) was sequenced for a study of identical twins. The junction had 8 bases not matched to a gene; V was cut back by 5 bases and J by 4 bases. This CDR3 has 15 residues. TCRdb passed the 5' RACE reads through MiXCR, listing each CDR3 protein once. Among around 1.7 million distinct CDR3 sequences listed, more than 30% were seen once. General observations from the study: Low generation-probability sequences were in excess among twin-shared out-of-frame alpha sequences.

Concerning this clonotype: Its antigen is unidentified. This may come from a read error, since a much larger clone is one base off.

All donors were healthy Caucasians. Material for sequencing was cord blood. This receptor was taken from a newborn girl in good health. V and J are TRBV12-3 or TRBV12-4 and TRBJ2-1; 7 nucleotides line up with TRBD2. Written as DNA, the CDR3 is TGTGCCAGCAGTCTCCAGCGGGAACCTTACAATGAGCAGTTCTTC. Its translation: CASSLQREPYNEQFF.